These 28 T cell receptor beta chains were sequenced from one sample in a study of TIL therapy for anti-PD-1-resistant metastatic lung cancer. The libraries were made with immunoSEQ v3. Some clones are missing from TCRdb's copy, which holds only in-frame ones; the method was immunoSEQ multiplex PCR. The sample gives tens of thousands of clones, approximately 70% of which show up once; 5.5% to 6% is in the top ten. Indicated time point: pre-treatment sample, taken before nivolumab and TIL therapy. Pleural nodules or supraclavicular lymph nodes made up most of the excised metastases sampled. This specimen was tumor tissue, taken at baseline. The receptor set was obtained from a person aged 25-85 years with non-small cell lung cancer.

This chain uses TRBV27 with TRBJ1-3; the D is unclear. V gave up 3 bases and J gave up 4 bases, with 7 bases separating them. The CDR3 has 13 amino acids. CDR1 and CDR2 (germline): MNHEY, SMNVEV (reference sequence). DNA of the CDR3: TGTGCCAGCAGTTTCGTCCCGGGAAACACCATATATTTT. Its protein product is CASSFVPGNTIYF.

The chain joins TRBV4-3 to TRBJ2-7; 7 nucleotides align to TRBD1. V lost 1 base to trimming and J lost 3 bases; unmatched junction nucleotides: 3. The CDR3 consists of 14 residues. CDR1 is LGHNA and CDR2 is YSLEER in the germline V gene. CDR3: CASSQVGQIYEQYF. CDR3 sequence (DNA): TGCGCCAGCAGCCAAGTGGGACAGATCTACGAGCAGTACTTC.

This chain connects TRBV11-2 to TRBJ1-6; D might be TRBD1 (5 bases). Germline CDR1 SGHAT, CDR2 FQNNGV. The length of the CDR3 is 16 residues. The ends were cut back, 0 bases at V and 12 bases at J, with 18 bases in the middle. The DNA of the CDR3 is TGTGCCAGCAGCTTAGATAGTCAGGGCCTGACGGGACCCCTCCACTTT. Its protein is CASSLDSQGLTGPLHF.

The rearrangement links TRBV7-2 to TRBJ2-4; D ambiguous. The ends were cut back, 1 base at V and 5 bases at J, with 12 bases in the middle. Germline lookup yields CDR1 SGHTA and CDR2 FQGNSA. The CDR3 is made up of 15 amino acids. CDR3 protein: CASSLGWLSQNIQYF. The CDR3 DNA reads as TGTGCCAGCAGCTTAGGTTGGTTATCCCAAAACATTCAGTACTTC.

V and J are TRBV11-2 and TRBJ1-6; D might be TRBD1 (5 bases). V lost 6 bases and J lost 0, with 9 bases in between. In germline, CDR1 is SGHAT, CDR2 FQNNGV. The CDR3 runs 15 residues. This CDR3 is CASRGGYSYNSPLHF. The CDR3, as DNA: TGTGCCAGCAGGGGGGGATACTCCTATAATTCACCCCTCCACTTT. Full variable domain (missing parts from reference TRBV11-2 and TRBJ1-6): EAGVAQSPRYKIIEKRQSVAFWCNPISGHATLYWYQQILGQGPKLLIQFQNNGVVDDSQLPKDRFSAERLKGVDSTLKIQPAKLEDSAVYLCASRGGYSYNSPLHFGNGTRLTVT.

The J gene is TRBJ2-7, the V gene TRBV7-9, with TRBD1 identical over 9 bases. Germline CDR1 reads SEHNR; CDR2 reads FQNEAQ (reference sequence). V lost 5 bases, J lost 7 bases, and 9 bases stayed unmatched. The CDR3 runs 14 residues. The CDR3 region is CASSPNQGQGEQYF. The CDR3 nucleotides are TGTGCCAGCAGCCCAAACCAGGGACAGGGTGAGCAGTACTTC.

The V gene is TRBV7-2, the J gene TRBJ2-2; tentatively, D is TRBD2 (6 bases). This CDR3 region has 17 residues. Germline V gene sequence: CDR1 SGHTA, CDR2 FQGNSA. V gave up 4 bases and J gave up 5 bases, with 20 bases separating them. CDR3: CASSSPITSSRTGELFF. The CDR3 DNA reads as TGTGCCAGCAGCTCCCCAATCACTAGCAGTCGGACCGGGGAGCTGTTTTTT. Full variable domain (remainder filled in from reference TRBV7-2 and TRBJ2-2): GAGVSQSPSNKVTEKGKDVELRCDPISGHTALYWYRQSLGQGLEFLIYFQGNSAPDKSGLPSDRFSAERTGGSVSTLTIQRTQQEDSAVYLCASSSPITSSRTGELFFGEGSRLTVL.

The chain combines TRBV6-9 with TRBJ2-7; 8 nucleotides align to TRBD2. Germline loops: CDR1 MNHGY, CDR2 SVAAGI. V gave up 11 bases and J gave up 2 bases; unmatched junction bases: 2. The CDR3 runs 11 residues. CDR3 amino acids: CAPGGAYEQYF. The CDR3 nucleotides read TGTGCCCCCGGGGGGGCCTACGAGCAGTACTTC.

The chain recombines TRBV25-1 with TRBJ2-2, with 14 bases aligning to TRBD2. V gave up 4 bases and J gave up 8 bases; unmatched junction bases: 9. The CDR3 sequence is 17 residues long. Germline assignment: CDR1 MGHDK and CDR2 SYGVNS. The CDR3 coding sequence is TGTGCCAGCAGTGGCCTGCCCGGGACTAGCGGGAGTGGGGAGCTGTTTTTT. Protein sequence: CASSGLPGTSGSGELFF.

V usage is TRBV5-1 and J usage is TRBJ1-1; the D gene is possibly TRBD1 (6 bases). The V and J ends lost 2 bases and 4 bases respectively, with 15 bases between them. This CDR3 comprises 15 residues. In germline, CDR1 is SGHRS, CDR2 YFSETQ. DNA of the CDR3: TGCGCCAGCAGCTTTGATCAGGGGAGACGCACTGAAGCTTTCTTT. Its translation: CASSFDQGRRTEAFF.

This clone was seen more than once but under ten times. This chain uses TRBV4-3 with TRBJ2-5; tentatively, D is TRBD1 (7 bases). CDR3 size: 14 residues. The V and J ends lost 1 base and 5 bases respectively, with 11 bases between them. Germline V gene data show CDR1 as LGHNA and CDR2 as YSLEER. Here the CDR3 DNA reads TGCGCCAGCAGCCAAGGGACAGGAGGGGAGACCCAGTACTTC. Protein: CASSQGTGGETQYF.

V usage is TRBV29-1 and J usage is TRBJ2-5; maybe TRBD1 (6 bases). Germline loops: CDR1 SQVTM, CDR2 ANQGSEA. The ends were cut back, 7 bases at V and 7 bases at J, with 16 bases in the middle. The CDR3 runs to 12 residues. The CDR3 nucleotides read TGCAGCGGGGGGCCCGGGGCTGGGACCCAGTACTTC. Its translation: CSGGPGAGTQYF.

There are a few counts of this clone. The V gene is TRBV2, the J gene TRBJ1-5; possibly TRBD1 for D (6 bases). This CDR3 region has 13 residues. V was trimmed by 7 bases and J by 4 bases, leaving 11 bases between them. Looked up from germline, CDR1 is SNHLY and CDR2 is FYNNEI. The CDR3 loop is CASMTGRNQPQHF. The DNA of the CDR3 is TGTGCCAGCATGACAGGCCGAAATCAGCCCCAGCATTTT.

This clone was seen just once. V usage is TRBV28 and J usage is TRBJ1-4; D call uncertain. CDR1 MDHEN and CDR2 SYDVKM come from the germline V gene. The length of the CDR3 is 14 residues. Trimming stripped 2 bases from V and 0 bases from J, with 4 bases between. The chain's CDR3 is CASSLGTTNEKLFF. The CDR3 DNA reads as TGTGCCAGCAGTTTAGGCACAACTAATGAAAAACTGTTTTTT.

This clone was seen a few times. The J gene is TRBJ1-6, the V gene TRBV18; 10 positions match TRBD1. CDR3 length: 14 amino acids. The junction had 5 bases not matched to a gene; V was cut back by 7 bases and J by 8 bases. The germline gives CDR1 KGHSH, CDR2 LQKENI. The CDR3 region is CASFFGQGDSPLHF. Written as DNA, the CDR3 is TGTGCCAGCTTCTTCGGACAGGGGGATTCACCCCTCCACTTT.

J is TRBJ2-2 and V is TRBV28, with D perhaps assigned TRBD1 or TRBD2 (5 bases each). Trimming shortened V by 7 bases and J by 6 bases, and 15 bases separated the two germline ends. The germline V gene has CDR1 MDHEN and CDR2 SYDVKM. This CDR3 is 14 amino acids long. CDR3 bases: TGTGCCAGCATCGAGGGGAATAAGGCCGGGGAGCTGTTTTTT. This encodes CASIEGNKAGELFF.

Turning to this clone: The same CDR3 arises from other DNA sequences in this sample as well. This rearrangement joins TRBV5-8 to TRBJ2-7; D ambiguous. This CDR3 is built from 11 residues. CDR1 and CDR2 (germline): SGHTS, YDEGEE. V was pared by 0 bases and J by 4 bases, with 2 bases between. The DNA for the CDR3 is TGTGCCAGCAGCTTGGGGTACGAGCAGTACTTC. Protein: CASSLGYEQYF. The full variable domain, in which reference TRBV5-8 and TRBJ2-7 provide the parts outside the CDR3, is EAGVTQSPTHLIKTRGQQATLRCSPISGHTSVYWYQQALGLGLQFLLWYDEGEERNRGNFPPRFSGRQFPNYSSELNVNALELEDSALYLCASSLGYEQYFGPGTRLTVT.

The rearrangement uses TRBV10-3 and TRBJ2-2; D possibly uses TRBD1 or TRBD2 (6 bases each). The CDR3 consists of 17 residues. From germline, CDR1 is ENHRY and CDR2 SYGVKD. The V gene lost 11 bases and the J gene lost 2 bases, with 24 bases spanning the gap. The CDR3 loop reads CAEDPGGDTTNTGELFF. In nucleotides, the CDR3 is TGTGCCGAAGATCCCGGCGGGGACACTACAAACACCGGGGAGCTGTTTTTT.

The chain combines TRBV6-1 with TRBJ2-7; weak D call: TRBD1 (6 bases). Germline-derived CDR1 and CDR2 are MNHNS and SASEGT. Trimming pared 1 base from V and 2 bases from J, leaving 12 bases between. This CDR3 has 15 residues. CDR3 amino acids: CASSEGPGAAYEQYF. Written as DNA, the CDR3 is TGTGCCAGCAGTGAAGGGCCAGGGGCCGCCTACGAGCAGTACTTC.

With respect to this clone: The junction differs from germline at one of its ends, possibly a read error. The J gene is TRBJ1-3, the V gene TRBV7-7; D uncertain. CDR3 length equals 15 residues. The V gene's germline CDR1 is SSHAT and CDR2 FNYEAQ (reference sequence). The chain's CDR3 is CASSPGGRSGNTIYF. CDR3 in DNA: TGTGCTAGCAGCCCCGGAGGGAGATCTGGAAACACCATATATTTT.

V gene TRBV9 combines with J gene TRBJ2-3; D gene uncertain. Germline assignment: CDR1 SGDLS and CDR2 YYNGEE. The CDR3 totals 13 residues. Deletions cut 0 bases from V and 2 bases from J, with 4 bases between. The CDR3 here is CASSVVSTDTQYF. DNA of the CDR3: TGTGCCAGCAGCGTAGTGTCCACAGATACGCAGTATTTT. The variable domain in full, with the rest retrieved from reference TRBV9 and TRBJ2-3, is DSGVTQTPKHLITATGQRVTLRCSPRSGDLSVYWYQQSLDQGLQFLIQYYNGEERAKGNILERFSAQQFPDLHSELNLSSLELGDSALYFCASSVVSTDTQYFGPGTRLTVL.

The gene calls are TRBV7-2 and TRBJ2-5, with 11 positions matching TRBD2. Germline assignment: CDR1 SGHTA and CDR2 FQGNSA. This CDR3 spans 15 amino acids. The trim removed 5 bases at V and 3 bases at J, leaving 5 bases unmatched. The CDR3 DNA follows: TGTGCCAGCAGCAATAGCGGGAGGGGCGAAGAGACCCAGTACTTC. Residues: CASSNSGRGEETQYF.

This clone was seen a few times. This chain joins TRBV11-2 and TRBJ2-7; D is unresolved. Trimming removed 3 bases at V and 5 bases at J, with 5 bases between. The germline CDR1 and CDR2 sequences are SGHAT and FQNNGV. The length of the CDR3 is 11 residues. This CDR3 is CASSFQDEQYF. CDR3 DNA sequence: TGTGCCAGCAGCTTCCAAGACGAGCAGTACTTC.

The rearrangement links TRBV5-1 to TRBJ2-7, with TRBD2 identical over 9 bases. From germline, CDR1 is SGHRS and CDR2 YFSETQ. Trimming at V came to 0 bases and at J to 2 bases, leaving 6 bases not matched to a gene. This CDR3 contains 16 residues. CDR3 loop: CASSLVRGRDTYEQYF. The CDR3 DNA is TGCGCCAGCAGCTTGGTTCGCGGGAGGGATACCTACGAGCAGTACTTC.

The chain employs TRBV10-3 and TRBJ1-6; the D gene is possibly TRBD1 (5 bases). There are 15 residues in the CDR3. CDR1 ENHRY and CDR2 SYGVKD come from the germline V gene. V lost 2 bases to trimming and J lost 10 bases, with 15 bases between them. The CDR3 DNA follows: TGTGCCATCAGTGAGGATGGGCAGGGCTACTCACCCCTCCACTTT. Protein sequence: CAISEDGQGYSPLHF.

The genes are TRBV27 and TRBJ1-3; D possibly corresponds to TRBD1 (6 bases). Germline V CDR1 and CDR2: MNHEY, SMNVEV (reference sequence). Trimming shortened V by 5 bases and J by 4 bases, and 15 bases separated the two germline ends. The CDR3 is made up of 15 amino acids. CDR3 in amino acids: CASSPRQVYGNTIYF. The CDR3 DNA reads as TGTGCCAGCAGTCCAAGACAGGTTTACGGAAACACCATATATTTT.

The chain links TRBV2 to TRBJ1-2, with D possibly being TRBD1 (6 bases). Germline V gene data show CDR1 as SNHLY and CDR2 as FYNNEI. The CDR3 has 12 amino acids. V was shortened by 7 bases and J by 11 bases, with 17 bases between the two germline ends. CDR3 nucleotides: TGTGCCAGCACCGTCGACAGGTTCGGTTACACCTTC. Translating it yields CASTVDRFGYTF.

This chain uses TRBV7-2 with TRBJ2-1; unclear D gene. Germline CDR1 and CDR2: SGHTA and FQGNSA. Trimming took 1 base from V and 0 from J, leaving 7 bases between them. The CDR3 is made up of 15 amino acids. The CDR3 here is CASSLVVSSYNEQFF. In DNA, the CDR3 is TGTGCCAGCAGCTTAGTGGTTAGCTCCTACAATGAGCAGTTCTTC.